A selection of T cell receptor beta chains follows, all from one sample in a study of shared clonotypes between healthy human individuals. The table came from immunoSEQ multiplex PCR; TCRdb's copy has only in-frame clones and leaves some out. The sample consists of about 2 million clones, about 95% of them appearing once. The specimen was naive CD8+ T cells sorted from blood. These receptors originate from a man aged 18 to 35 in good health. Both conserved end residues are part of each CDR3. A D gene is named only where the DNA matches it firmly. Some rows have no size entry. The others give once, few or many, or a class for an expanded clone.

v_call	clone_size	j_call	d_call	cdr3_length	cdr3_nt	cdr3_aa
TRBV11-2	.	TRBJ1-1	.	15	TGTGCCAGCATCGGGGCTGGACTGATGAACACTGAAGCTTTCTTT	CASIGAGLMNTEAFF
TRBV9	once	TRBJ2-1	.	15	TGTGCCAGCAGCTCTAGTGGAGGGGACGACAATGAGCAGTTCTTC	CASSSSGGDDNEQFF
TRBV6-1	.	TRBJ2-7	.	12	TGTGCCAGCAGTGAGGGTTCCTACGAGCAGTACTTC	CASSEGSYEQYF
TRBV9	.	TRBJ2-5	TRBD2	14	TGTGCCAGCAGCCCCGGGCTAGCGGCAGAGACCCAGTACTTC	CASSPGLAAETQYF
TRBV11-2	.	TRBJ1-4	TRBD1	19	TGTGCCAGCAGCTTAGTTGGGACAGGGGGGGACCTAACTAATGAAAAACTGTTTTTT	CASSLVGTGGDLTNEKLFF
TRBV2	once	TRBJ2-3	.	12	TGTGCCAGCAGGCCGGAGATGAATACGCAGTATTTT	CASRPEMNTQYF
TRBV9	.	TRBJ1-2	.	16	TGTGCCAGCAGCGGGGACCGGGACATCGGCCTTATTGGCTACACCTTC	CASSGDRDIGLIGYTF
TRBV2	.	TRBJ2-4	.	15	TGTGCCAGCAGGGTCATTGCTCTAGCCAAAAACATTCAGTACTTC	CASRVIALAKNIQYF
TRBV27	.	TRBJ2-4	TRBD2	16	TGTGCCAGCAGCGGGGGGATATCACTAGCCAAAAACATTCAGTACTTC	CASSGGISLAKNIQYF
TRBV7-8	.	TRBJ2-5	TRBD2	16	TGTGCCAGCAGCCTGACTAGCGGGGACTTCCAAGAGACCCAGTACTTC	CASSLTSGDFQETQYF
TRBV2	.	TRBJ2-7	TRBD2	13	TGTGCCATCCATGGCGGGGGAATCTACGAGCAGTACTTC	CAIHGGGIYEQYF
TRBV7-7	.	TRBJ2-2	TRBD1	19	TGTGCTAGCAGCTCCCATGCCGGGGGACAGGGGGCGGTCACCGGGGAGCTGTTTTTT	CASSSHAGGQGAVTGELFF
TRBV5-6	.	TRBJ2-7	.	15	TGTGCCAGCAGCTTGGGACAATCTTGGCCCCACGAGCAGTACTTC	CASSLGQSWPHEQYF
TRBV10-1	.	TRBJ2-5	TRBD1	15	TGCGCCAGCAGTCGTGGACAGGGGCCCCAAGAGACCCAGTACTTC	CASSRGQGPQETQYF
TRBV4-1	.	TRBJ1-5	.	15	TGCGCCAGCAGCCAGGCCACAGGGACGAATCAGCCCCAGCATTTT	CASSQATGTNQPQHF
TRBV6-1	once	TRBJ2-2	.	15	TGTGCCAGCAGTGAAGTTCTAATGAACACCGGGGAGCTGTTTTTT	CASSEVLMNTGELFF
TRBV19	.	TRBJ2-7	.	14	TGTGCCAGTAGTATGGGAGGGGGACCCTACGAGCAGTACTTC	CASSMGGGPYEQYF
TRBV5-6	.	TRBJ2-7	.	14	TGTGCCAGCAGCTTGGATGGGAGCTCCTACGAGCAGTACTTC	CASSLDGSSYEQYF
TRBV27	once	TRBJ1-1	TRBD1	14	TGTGCCAGCAGTATGGGACAGAGAAACACTGAAGCTTTCTTT	CASSMGQRNTEAFF
TRBV6-1	few	TRBJ2-7	TRBD1	12	TGTGCCGCAGGGGGAACATACTACGAGCAGTACTTC	CAAGGTYYEQYF
TRBV13	.	TRBJ2-3	TRBD2	18	TGTGCCAGCAGCGCGAGACTAGCGGGGGGCCTTTCTCCAGATACGCAGTATTTT	CASSARLAGGLSPDTQYF
TRBV13	once	TRBJ1-2	TRBD1	15	TGTGCCAGCAGCTCGGGACAGGGGGCGCATTATGGCTACACCTTC	CASSSGQGAHYGYTF